This T cell receptor (beta chain) was sequenced during a study of cytomegalovirus exposure and HLA in healthy donors. The study's findings and limits: In a later analysis, TCR beta V- and J-gene trimming showed a link to a missense DCLRE1C variant. 87-base-pair reads could not separate some V segments, including TRBV6-2 and TRBV6-3. Apart from CMV serostatus, no immune exposure information was available. HLA-A and HLA-B allele assignments for most subjects were reportedly predicted accurately using TCR beta sequences.

Regarding this clone: No antigen is known for it.

Germline V gene lookup returns CDR1 LNHDA and CDR2 SQIVND (reference sequence). The CDR3 consists of 12 residues. The V end lost 4 bases, the J end lost 15 bases, and 15 bases lay between the germline ends. The PCR employed 60 Vbeta primers together with 13 Jbeta primers. Sequencing used immunoSEQ multiplex PCR; TCRdb keeps in-frame clones, though not all of them. This repertoire shows around 150,000 clones, almost 80% found once; its top ten account for about 1.5%. The chain combines TRBV19 with TRBJ1-4, with D possibly matching TRBD1 (6 bases). The sample was PBMCs. The source of this sequence is a male donor in good health and CMV-seronegative. For the CDR3, the DNA is TGTGCCAGTAGTAAGGGGACAAAGGCGGTGTTTTTT. This gives the protein CASSKGTKAVFF.